These 15 T cell receptor beta chains share one sample of origin, sequenced in a study of T cells in Graves' hyperthyroidism and ophthalmopathy. Amplified TCR beta CDR3 regions derived from RNA transcripts. When the TCR CDR3 underwent first-round RT-PCR, the HTBI primer set was used. TCRdb itself ran the multiplex PCR reads through MiXCR, one entry per CDR3 protein. The table records about 640,000 distinct CDR3 sequences, more than 20% of them present only once. Sequenced material: blood. Source of these receptors: a man aged 30 to 45 with Graves' ophthalmopathy.

In its sample, this clonotype was seen many times. This chain connects TRBV7-9 to TRBJ1-6, with 10 bases lining up with TRBD1. This CDR3 spans 16 amino acids. The junction had 9 bases not matched to a gene; V was cut back by 4 bases and J by 9 bases. CDR1 and CDR2 from the germline V gene are SEHNR and FQNEAQ (reference sequence). In nucleotides, the CDR3 is TGTGCCAGCAGCTCAACCCGGACAGGGGGTAGTTCACCCCTCCACTTT. Its protein product is CASSSTRTGGSSPLHF. Looking up the rest from reference TRBV7-9 and TRBJ1-6 gives the full variable domain: DTGVSQNPRHKITKRGQNVTFRCDPISEHNRLYWYRQTLGQGPEFLTYFQNEAQLEKSRLLSDRFSAERPKGSFSTLEIQRTEQGDSAMYLCASSSTRTGGSSPLHFGNGTRLTVT.

This clonotype was seen a few times. CDR3 sequence reads: CASSGGNLRGYTF. Here the CDR3 DNA reads TGTGCCAGCAGTGGGGGGAACCTGCGGGGCTACACCTTC. The V gene is TRBV28, the J gene TRBJ1-2; D might be TRBD1 (5 bases). This CDR3 contains 13 residues. V dropped 5 bases and J dropped 8 bases, with 15 bases sitting between them. CDR1 and CDR2 from the germline V gene are MDHEN and SYDVKM.

This clonotype was picked up a small number of times. A read error may be the cause here, since a much bigger clone is one base away. The chain employs TRBV3-1 and TRBJ1-5; D not certain. This CDR3 contains 14 residues. Germline V lookup: CDR1 LGHDT, CDR2 YNNKEL (reference sequence). The V and J ends lost 5 bases and 6 bases respectively, with 14 bases between them. The CDR3 reads CASSDDLRGQPQHF. CDR3 sequence (DNA): TGTGCCAGCAGCGACGACTTGAGAGGTCAGCCCCAGCATTTT. The complete variable domain, with remaining parts taken from reference TRBV3-1 and TRBJ1-5, reads DTAVSQTPKYLVTQMGNDKSIKCEQNLGHDTMYWYKQDSKKFLKIMFSYNNKELIINETVPNRFSPKSPDKAHLNLHINSLELGDSAVYFCASSDDLRGQPQHFGDGTRLSIL.

This chain uses TRBV30 with TRBJ2-1; D is perhaps TRBD1 (6 bases). V lost 0 bases and J 10 bases, leaving 10 bases between the germline ends. From germline, CDR1 is GTSNPN and CDR2 SVGIG (reference sequence). The CDR3 sequence is 12 residues long. The CDR3 nucleotides read TGTGCCTGGAGTGTACAGGGAACCGAGCAGTTCTTC. Translation gives CAWSVQGTEQFF.

This clonotype was counted between two and nine times. The chain carries TRBV11-2 and TRBJ2-7, with 8 bases matching TRBD1. J gave up 1 base and V 1 base, and 6 bases lay outside the gene matches. Germline values: CDR1 SGHAT, CDR2 FQNNGV. This CDR3 contains 16 residues. The CDR3 sequence is CASSLGYRGISYEQYF. CDR3 sequence (DNA): TGTGCCAGCAGCTTAGGCTACAGGGGGATTTCCTACGAGCAGTACTTC.

Details on this clonotype: This clone may be a read error of a much larger clone one base away. The V call is TRBV5-1, the J call TRBJ2-1, with a possible D match to TRBD2 (5 bases). V shed 4 bases and J shed 7 bases, with 24 bases lying between them. Germline CDR1 reads SGHRS; CDR2 reads YFSETQ. The CDR3 length is 17 residues. As DNA, the CDR3 is TGCGCCAGCAGCCCGCACTGGCTCGGGGATATGAGGAATGAGCAGTTCTTC. Protein: CASSPHWLGDMRNEQFF.

The CDR3 DNA reads TGTGCCAGCAGCGCAGGGGGGGGGCAAATAGCGGGAGGTCCCAATGAGCAGTTCTTC. Translated: CASSAGGGQIAGGPNEQFF. The rearrangement joins TRBV7-9 to TRBJ2-1; 10 bases line up with TRBD2. This CDR3 comprises 19 residues. Unmatched junction bases numbered 19, after V lost 5 bases and J lost 6 bases. Germline assignment: CDR1 SEHNR and CDR2 FQNEAQ (reference sequence).

V and J are TRBV27 and TRBJ2-1, with TRBD2 identical over 8 bases. V gave up 10 bases and J gave up 3 bases; unmatched junction bases: 5. This CDR3 has 13 residues. Germline values: CDR1 MNHEY, CDR2 SMNVEV (reference sequence). The DNA for the CDR3 is TGTGCCACCAGGACTAGCAGCTACAATGAGCAGTTCTTC. This translates into CATRTSSYNEQFF.

In its sample, this clonotype was seen a few times. The chain couples TRBV19 to TRBJ1-5; TRBD1 matches at 7 bases. Looked up from germline, CDR1 is LNHDA and CDR2 is SQIVND (reference sequence). Trimming removed 5 bases from V and 0 bases from J; junction bases left unmatched: 4. The CDR3 totals 15 residues. The CDR3 DNA reads as TGTGCCAGTAGTCCCGGACAGGTTAGCAATCAGCCCCAGCATTTT. This codes for CASSPGQVSNQPQHF.

This clonotype was seen more than once but under ten times. V usage is TRBV2 and J usage is TRBJ2-7; unclear D gene. Looked up from germline, CDR1 is SNHLY and CDR2 is FYNNEI. Trimming took 8 bases from V and 0 from J, leaving 14 bases between them. The CDR3 spans 14 residues. The DNA for the CDR3 is TGTGCCAGCGGCGGCGACCCTAGCTCCTACGAGCAGTACTTC. This gives the protein CASGGDPSSYEQYF.

Only a few counts were recorded for this clonotype. The V and J genes are TRBV19 and TRBJ2-1; 8 bases are shared with TRBD2. V was pared by 1 base and J by 6 bases, with 5 bases of the junction left unmatched. This CDR3 comprises 15 residues. The germline V gene encodes CDR1 LNHDA and CDR2 SQIVND (reference sequence). CDR3 DNA sequence: TGTGCCAGTAGTATAGTTCAAGCGGGAGTCAATGAGCAGTTCTTC. Its protein is CASSIVQAGVNEQFF.

This clonotype showed up just a few times. The rearrangement links TRBV3-1 to TRBJ2-1, with D possibly TRBD2 on 7 matching bases. Germline CDR1 and CDR2: LGHDT and YNNKEL (reference sequence). V was cut by 4 bases and J by 8 bases, with 18 bases left in between. CDR3 length equals 15 residues. As DNA, the CDR3 is TGTGCCAGCAGCCGGGGGGGCGGGAGTACCGATGAGCAGTTCTTC. Its translation is CASSRGGGSTDEQFF.

The rearrangement joins TRBV7-9 to TRBJ2-4, with a possible D match to TRBD2 (7 bases). V lost 1 base, J lost 4 bases, and 26 bases lay in between. Germline values: CDR1 SEHNR, CDR2 FQNEAQ (reference sequence). The length of the CDR3 is 20 residues. The CDR3 spells CASSLGFGGPRAKPKNIQYF. The CDR3 coding sequence is TGTGCCAGCAGCTTAGGGTTCGGGGGGCCCCGGGCCAAGCCAAAAAACATTCAGTACTTC.

The chain has TRBV10-1 and TRBJ2-7; a possible D gene is TRBD1 (6 bases). From germline, CDR1 is WNHNN and CDR2 SYGVQD (reference sequence). Trimming removed 7 bases at V and 1 base at J, with 20 bases between. CDR3 length: 16 amino acids. CDR3 residues: CASIKSPQGPSYEQYF. In DNA form, the CDR3 reads TGCGCCAGCATCAAAAGCCCCCAGGGGCCGTCCTACGAGCAGTACTTC.

This clonotype appeared a few times. This chain joins TRBV7-9 and TRBJ2-3; no firm D call. Per germline, CDR1 SEHNR and CDR2 FQNEAQ (reference sequence). Trimming stripped 8 bases from V and 2 bases from J, with 11 bases between. The CDR3 runs 13 residues. This chain's CDR3 is CASLSRHTDTQYF. The CDR3 DNA is TGTGCCAGCCTTTCGAGGCACACAGATACGCAGTATTTT.